The entry below gives a single T cell receptor beta chain sequence along with its context. Its antigen is still unknown. Per-nucleotide qualities are absent, and no much larger clonotype sits a single base away. Unmatched junction bases come to 13, with V trimmed by 4 bases and J by 5 bases. Including the terminal cysteine and phenylalanine, the CDR3 comprises 16 residues. Kept here is only the CDR3 DNA, which spans 48 bases and is read in frame from base 1. CDR1 and CDR2, per the germline V gene (reference sequence), are SGHNT and YYREEE. The label giving this sample's time point can be read as: baseline before first vaccination. Vaccinee samples came from UK trials COV001 and COV002, including a single-blind randomized controlled phase 2/3 trial of AZD1222 (ChAdOx1 nCoV-19) in healthy adults. For TCRbeta chain sequencing, PBMC samples were collected from trial participants at day 0 and at day 28 after the second dose.

This entry belongs to a study of T cell responses to AZD1222 COVID-19 vaccine (dated by TCRdb to the early 2020s). The study in broad terms: Because spike-specific TCR depth and breadth did not differ between the two schedules, AZD1222 recipients who got a second dose at roughly 4 weeks were pooled with those who got a second dose at roughly 12 weeks. A total of 230 to 250 trial participants underwent TCR sequencing, of whom about 210 had received two doses of AZD1222 and approximately 26 had received two doses of the MenACWY control vaccine. Enrollment into the trials was organized by age into subgroups of 18-55, 56-69 and 70-plus years, and those subgroups contained roughly 150, 30 and 60 TCR-sequenced participants, respectively. The investigation overall reported the following: Vaccine-associated CD4 TCRs spanned the whole spike protein, with dominant responses in regions 160-218 and 743-854. Participants were mostly white British and included more females than males, and it was suggested by the authors that clonal diversity may have been underestimated. After two AZD1222 doses, both the breadth and the depth of spike-specific TCRs were significantly higher than at day 0 and than in MenACWY recipients. Conclusions about previously exposed vaccinees are limited because only five or six AZD1222 recipients were SARS-CoV-2 seropositive at baseline. Because no day 14 peak-response samples were available, the repertoires could be characterized only after the peak T cell response. The 56-69-year group was small, and its depth increase did not reach significance, likely because of low power. Epitopes outside the regions mutated in the B.1.351 and B.1.1.7 variants were reportedly recognized by nearly half of the unique spike-specific TCRs.

The CDR3 regions of human TCRbeta chains were subjected to immunosequencing. Regarding the original processing steps: Repertoire TCRs were checked for matches against a reference library of SARS-CoV-2-specific TCRs that had been generated using the MIRA antigen-specificity platform. Breadth meant the fraction of unique TCRs that were SARS-CoV-2-associated, whereas depth meant the fraction of total T cells that were SARS-CoV-2-associated. Using the MIRA data, each spike-specific TCR was mapped to the spike region that the TCR reacts to and placed in a CD4 or CD8 class. Log10-transformed breadth and depth values were compared by one-way ANOVA with Sidak's multiple comparisons tests. TCRdb mirrors the immuneACCESS table, restricted to in-frame sequences. Some clones are absent from its copies; in checked studies, under half trace to an unresolved V gene, and the reason for the others is unknown. D and trimming come from the DNA, and the V and J calls and clone size come from that table. The sample has some 130,000 clones on record, 90% to 95% of them singletons. The ten largest clones take up over 2.5% of the sample.

Source: peripheral blood, taken on day 0 of AZD1222 vaccination. The rearrangement joined TRBV5-4 to TRBJ2-5; 8 central bases correspond to TRBD2. The receptor was derived from an adult in good health. The DNA sequence is given as TGTGCCAGCAGCAGGGGGGGTGCGGGAGGTTTGGAGACCCAGTACTTC. The translation is CASSRGGAGGLETQYF.